This record concerns one T cell receptor beta chain sequence. Its matching antigen is unknown. Other DNA sequences of this sample code for an identical CDR3. Using immunoSEQ multiplex PCR, the repertoire was profiled, and TCRdb retains in-frame clones only, with some absent. The repertoire holds some 30,000 clones, under 85% seen once, with 0.5% to 0.85% in the top ten. CDR1 and CDR2 (germline): SGHRS, YFSETQ. The CDR3 spans 14 residues. Trimming cost V 4 bases and J 2 bases, with 11 bases left between them. The data stem from a study of T cells in narcolepsy. Notes on the study in general: Autoreactive HCRT-specific and TRIB2-specific clonotypes were marked in same-patient CSF-versus-blood CD4+ comparisons.

Sequencing used memory (CD45RA-) CD4+ T cells from blood. The clonotype originates from a human donor in good health. This rearrangement joins TRBV5-1 to TRBJ2-3; perhaps TRBD1 as D (6 bases). Here the CDR3 reads CASSLDRPTDTQYF. As DNA, the CDR3 is TGCGCCAGCAGCCTGGACAGACCCACAGATACGCAGTATTTT.